The rows below give T cell receptor beta chains drawn from one sample of a study of shared T cell receptors in the human thymus. The repertoire was sequenced with immunoSEQ multiplex PCR; TCRdb's copy has only in-frame clones and lacks some. Seen here are over 450,000 clones, about 84% observed once, and the top ten hold roughly 0.013%. This same sample was also part of a study on human thymus T cells.

Sequencing was carried out using thymocytes. These receptors came from a boy under two years old with a congenital heart defect. Each CDR3 is given with its conserved first and last residue. A D gene is named only where the DNA matches it firmly. Size is omitted from some rows. Given values are once, few, many or a class for expanded clones.

v_call	j_call	clone_size	d_call	cdr3_aa	cdr3_nt
TRBV28	TRBJ2-1	-	-	CASSFRGSNEQFF	TGTGCCAGCAGTTTCCGGGGAAGTAATGAGCAGTTCTTC
TRBV6-6	TRBJ1-2	few	TRBD1	CASSYRPGTDGYTF	TGTGCCAGCAGTTACCGTCCCGGGACAGATGGCTACACCTTC
TRBV5-6	TRBJ2-1	-	-	CASSLGEASYNEQFF	TGTGCCAGCAGCTTGGGGGAGGCCTCCTACAATGAGCAGTTCTTC
TRBV5-1	TRBJ1-2	once	TRBD1	CASSPRGRKGYTF	TGCGCCAGCTCTCCCAGGGGGCGTAAGGGCTACACCTTC
TRBV7-9	TRBJ2-7	-	TRBD1	CASSGRDRIGYEQYF	TGTGCCAGCAGCGGACGGGACAGGATAGGCTACGAGCAGTACTTC
TRBV30	TRBJ2-7	-	TRBD2	CAWSVLAGGPGEQYF	TGTGCCTGGAGTGTACTAGCGGGAGGGCCGGGGGAGCAGTACTTC
TRBV4-3	TRBJ2-3	once	-	CASSQGRGSTDTQYF	TGCGCCAGCAGCCAAGGACGGGGAAGCACAGATACGCAGTATTTT
TRBV4-2	TRBJ2-1	few	-	CASRKGGEGNEQFF	TGTGCCAGCAGGAAGGGGGGGGAGGGGAATGAGCAGTTCTTC
TRBV4-3	TRBJ1-3	-	-	CASSQDLRHSRALGGNTIYF	TGCGCCAGCAGCCAAGATCTCCGGCATTCAAGAGCGTTAGGAGGAAACACCATATATTTT
TRBV19	TRBJ2-1	-	-	CASNAGPPSEQFF	TGTGCCAGTAATGCGGGACCCCCATCCGAGCAGTTCTTC
TRBV11-3	TRBJ2-7	-	TRBD1	CASSLEATGGWYEQYF	TGTGCCAGCAGCTTGGAGGCTACAGGGGGGTGGTACGAGCAGTACTTC
TRBV27	TRBJ2-7	-	-	CASSLDRRGEQYF	TGTGCCAGCAGCCTGGACCGCCGGGGGGAGCAGTACTTC
TRBV2	TRBJ2-1	-	TRBD2	CASPRLAGAYNEQFF	TGTGCCAGCCCCAGGCTGGCGGGGGCCTACAATGAGCAGTTCTTC
TRBV30	TRBJ2-1	-	-	CASLGGQPSYNEQFF	TGTGCCAGCTTGGGGGGGCAGCCCTCCTACAATGAGCAGTTCTTC
TRBV19	TRBJ1-1	-	-	CASSVRGWGTEAFF	TGTGCCAGTAGTGTAAGGGGGTGGGGCACTGAAGCTTTCTTT
TRBV10-2	TRBJ1-5	-	-	CASSEQTQYRESNQPQHF	TGCGCCAGCAGTGAGCAGACCCAATACAGGGAAAGCAATCAGCCCCAGCATTTT
TRBV27	TRBJ2-7	-	TRBD2	CASTRLAGGSYEQYF	TGTGCCAGCACAAGACTAGCGGGGGGATCCTACGAGCAGTACTTC
TRBV14	TRBJ2-6	-	-	CASSPTPPCVGANVLTF	TGTGCCAGCAGCCCTACCCCCCCATGCGTTGGGGCCAACGTCCTGACTTTC
TRBV29-1	TRBJ2-1	-	TRBD2	CSVDAGLVYNEQFF	TGCAGCGTTGACGCGGGACTAGTCTACAATGAGCAGTTCTTC
TRBV27	TRBJ2-5	-	TRBD2	CASSTLLGGILQETQYF	TGTGCCAGCAGTACCCTTTTGGGGGGGATATTGCAAGAGACCCAGTACTTC
TRBV21-1	TRBJ2-7	-	-	CASSNTQASSYEQYF	TGTGCCAGCAGCAATACACAGGCGTCCTCCTACGAGCAGTACTTC
TRBV28	TRBJ2-7	-	-	CASSPPGHLYEQYF	TGTGCCAGCAGTCCCCCGGGACATTTATACGAGCAGTACTTC
TRBV30	TRBJ2-5	-	TRBD2	CAWSGGPKETQYF	TGTGCCTGGTCGGGAGGGCCAAAAGAGACCCAGTACTTC
TRBV7-9	TRBJ2-7	-	TRBD1	CASSRQGAVPYEQYF	TGTGCCAGCAGCCGACAGGGGGCGGTTCCCTACGAGCAGTACTTC
TRBV10-3	TRBJ2-4	-	TRBD2	CAISESGLAGLQYF	TGTGCCATCAGTGAGTCGGGCCTAGCGGGACTCCAGTACTTC
TRBV4-3	TRBJ2-7	-	TRBD2	CASSQDWGGDYEQYF	TGCGCCAGCAGCCAAGATTGGGGGGGGGACTACGAGCAGTACTTC
TRBV5-6	TRBJ2-5	-	TRBD1	CASSTPGQGKETQYF	TGTGCCAGCAGCACGCCGGGACAGGGGAAAGAGACCCAGTACTTC
TRBV28	TRBJ2-1	-	-	CASRYLAASYNEQFF	TGTGCCAGCAGGTACTTAGCGGCTTCCTACAATGAGCAGTTCTTC
TRBV20-1	TRBJ2-1	-	TRBD2	CSARRGAEQFF	TGCAGTGCTAGGCGGGGGGCTGAGCAGTTCTTC
TRBV7-9	TRBJ2-1	-	-	CASSFRVGRYNEQFF	TGTGCCAGCAGCTTCCGGGTGGGTCGCTACAATGAGCAGTTCTTC
TRBV13	TRBJ1-2	-	-	CASSSRQGKMEGYTF	TGTGCCAGCAGCTCCCGGCAGGGGAAAATGGAGGGCTACACCTTC
TRBV9	TRBJ2-7	-	TRBD1	CASSADRGRDEQYF	TGTGCCAGCAGCGCAGACAGGGGGCGGGACGAGCAGTACTTC
TRBV5-4	TRBJ2-1	few	TRBD2	CASSLGSPSGGGLEQFF	TGTGCCAGCAGCTTGGGGTCACCTAGCGGAGGAGGGCTTGAGCAGTTCTTC
TRBV5-1	TRBJ2-7	once	-	CASSLAGGGPYEQYF	TGCGCCAGCAGCTTGGCCGGCGGGGGCCCCTACGAGCAGTACTTC
TRBV7-8	TRBJ2-7	-	TRBD1	CASSLDRGLSSYEQYF	TGTGCCAGCAGCTTAGACAGGGGGCTGAGCTCCTACGAGCAGTACTTC
TRBV5-1	TRBJ2-5	-	TRBD2	CASSCGQVGGETQYF	TGCGCCAGCAGCTGTGGCCAGGTGGGGGGGGAGACCCAGTACTTC
TRBV20-1	TRBJ2-7	-	-	CSARRLYEQYF	TGCAGTGCTAGGCGACTGTACGAGCAGTACTTC
TRBV4-1	TRBJ2-6	-	-	CASSQAPATQRGSGANVLTF	TGCGCCAGCAGCCAAGCTCCAGCGACCCAAAGGGGCTCTGGGGCCAACGTCCTGACTTTC
TRBV15	TRBJ1-5	-	-	CATAPGINQPQHF	TGTGCCACCGCCCCAGGGATCAATCAGCCCCAGCATTTT
TRBV5-4	TRBJ2-3	-	-	CASTPCTDTQYF	TGTGCCAGCACCCCTTGCACAGATACGCAGTATTTT
TRBV5-6	TRBJ2-3	-	-	CASSLRDTCTDTQYF	TGTGCCAGCAGCTTGAGGGACACGTGCACAGATACGCAGTATTTT
TRBV25-1	TRBJ1-2	-	-	CASSEYSAQSRFYGYTF	TGTGCCAGCAGTGAATATTCAGCACAGAGCCGTTTCTATGGCTACACCTTC
TRBV5-6	TRBJ2-7	-	-	CASSLNHSYEQYF	TGTGCCAGCAGCTTGAATCATTCCTACGAGCAGTACTTC
TRBV5-6	TRBJ1-3	-	TRBD1	CASSRTTGVGNTIYF	TGTGCCAGCAGCCGTACGACAGGGGTAGGAAACACCATATATTTT
TRBV7-2	TRBJ1-1	-	-	CASSHDRWMNTEAFF	TGTGCCAGCAGCCACGACAGATGGATGAACACTGAAGCTTTCTTT
TRBV28	TRBJ2-1	-	-	CASSFRLQPTWDEQFF	TGTGCCAGCAGTTTTCGACTTCAACCTACCTGGGATGAGCAGTTCTTC
TRBV25-1	TRBJ2-7	few	-	CASSEPAGTENPPYEQYF	TGTGCCAGCAGTGAACCCGCAGGGACTGAGAACCCCCCGTACGAGCAGTACTTC
TRBV6-5	TRBJ2-7	-	TRBD1	CASSSRDRGSYEQYF	TGTGCCAGCAGTTCCAGGGACAGGGGGTCCTACGAGCAGTACTTC
TRBV7-9	TRBJ2-1	few	-	CASSRQVLSYNEQFF	TGTGCCAGCAGCCGCCAGGTCCTCTCCTACAATGAGCAGTTCTTC
TRBV11-3	TRBJ2-7	few	TRBD2	CASSLEGEGTYEQYF	TGTGCCAGCAGCTTAGAAGGGGAGGGGACCTACGAGCAGTACTTC
TRBV19	TRBJ2-7	-	-	CASRGRSYEQYF	TGTGCCAGTAGGGGGAGATCCTACGAGCAGTACTTC
TRBV5-1	TRBJ1-3	-	-	CASSGDNLSGNTIYF	TGCGCCAGCAGCGGGGACAACCTCTCTGGAAACACCATATATTTT
TRBV6-4	TRBJ2-7	-	TRBD1	CARKTGTGYPYEQYF	TGTGCCAGAAAAACCGGGACAGGCTACCCCTACGAGCAGTACTTC
TRBV7-2	TRBJ2-1	few	TRBD1	CASQRGTGSHNEQFF	TGTGCCAGCCAAAGAGGGACAGGGTCCCACAATGAGCAGTTCTTC